This T cell receptor (beta chain) was captured in a study of regulatory T cells in long-lasting Graves disease. Whole-study findings and limits: Segments TRBV28, TRBJ1-2 and TRBJ2-5 showed preferential usage in persistent disease.

The time point is: newly diagnosed GD, antithyroid drugs for less than 3 months. PBMC-derived RNA was used for the TCR library. Staff drew nine milliliters of peripheral blood into EDTA tubes. About this clonotype itself: As yet, its antigen is unknown.

Arm-PCR of CDR3 regions with iRepertoire HTBI primers generated TCR beta libraries. One entry per CDR3 protein results from TCRdb running MiXCR on the multiplex PCR reads. The repertoire has about 620,000 distinct CDR3 sequences, around 17% of them found once; the top ten carry 15% to 20%. The CDR3 has 16 residues. With V trimmed by 3 bases and J by 5 bases, 4 bases remained unmatched. The germline gives CDR1 MGHRA, CDR2 YSYEKL. These data are also associated with another study on T cells in Graves' hyperthyroidism and ophthalmopathy. That paper notes: Blood also showed most of the thyroid clonotypes that were expanded above 0.001.

The rearrangement uses TRBV4-1 and TRBJ2-5; 15 bases are shared with TRBD2. The source of this sequence is a woman in her thirties with Graves disease. The sample was peripheral blood mononuclear cells (PBMCs), taken at new diagnosis, from a patient treated with antithyroid drugs. The CDR3 DNA follows: TGCGCCAGCAGCCAGGGACTAGCGGGAGGTCGGGAGACCCAGTACTTC. This codes for CASSQGLAGGRETQYF.